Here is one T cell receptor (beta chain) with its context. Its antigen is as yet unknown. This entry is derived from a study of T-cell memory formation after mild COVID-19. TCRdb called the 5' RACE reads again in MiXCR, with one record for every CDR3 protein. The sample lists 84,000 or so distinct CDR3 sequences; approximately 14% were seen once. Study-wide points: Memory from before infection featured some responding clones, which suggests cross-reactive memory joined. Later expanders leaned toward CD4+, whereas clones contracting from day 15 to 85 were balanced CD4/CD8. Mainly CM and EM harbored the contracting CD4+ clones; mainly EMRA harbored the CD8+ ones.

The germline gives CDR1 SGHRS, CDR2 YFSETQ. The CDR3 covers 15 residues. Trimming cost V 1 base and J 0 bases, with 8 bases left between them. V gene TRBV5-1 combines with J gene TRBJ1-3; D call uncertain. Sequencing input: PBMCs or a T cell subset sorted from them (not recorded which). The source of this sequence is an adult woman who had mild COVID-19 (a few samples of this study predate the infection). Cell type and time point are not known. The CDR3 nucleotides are TGCGCCAGCAGCTTGTCCCCCCTCTCTGGAAACACCATATATTTT. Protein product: CASSLSPLSGNTIYF.